The T cell receptor (beta chain) under discussion was sequenced for a study of identical twins. TCRdb fed the 5' RACE reads into MiXCR, producing one record per CDR3 protein. The table has around 650,000 distinct CDR3 sequences, about 7.1% seen once. Germline CDR1 and CDR2: LGHDT and YNNKEL (reference sequence). Trimming at V came to 3 bases and at J to 6 bases, leaving 8 bases not matched to a gene. The CDR3 extends over 16 amino acids. This clonotype appeared many times. The antigen is undetermined. Study results and caveats: Abundant beta clonotypes from cord blood bore fewer insertions; memory repertoires lacked this pattern. Compared with models, monozygotic twins showed more out-of-frame TCR alpha sharing.

This sample was shared with a second study, whose subject was yellow fever vaccine responses in identical twins.

This chain links TRBV3-1 with TRBJ2-2; 9 bases are a match to TRBD1. Sequencing was carried out using PBMCs. This TCR was recovered from a woman in her late teens or twenties in good health. CDR3 sequence reads: CASSHRTGDRAGELFF. CDR3 in DNA: TGTGCCAGCAGCCATCGGACAGGGGATCGGGCCGGGGAGCTGTTTTTT.